This T cell receptor (beta chain) was found in a study of blood T cell repertoires in COVID-19. About the study: Samples came from the United States, Italy and Spain, spanning acute and convalescent COVID-19. T cells, B-cell-depleted T cells, or PBMCs supplied cDNA or gDNA.

Original methodology: Amplification from reference gene primers served as the basis for estimated nucleated cell counts. Sequenced by immunoSEQ multiplex PCR; TCRdb stores in-frame clones only, minus some. That table supplies the V and J calls and clone size; D and trimming were determined from the DNA. The sample records approximately 140,000 clones, about 80% being singletons. Trimming at V came to 2 bases and at J to 0 bases, leaving 7 bases not matched to a gene. The length of the CDR3 is 18 residues. Germline V gene sequence: CDR1 SGHRS, CDR2 YFSETQ. The sample was peripheral blood. This sequence originates from a man aged 65 to 79 with acute or convalescent COVID-19. This chain joins TRBV5-1 and TRBJ2-2, with TRBD1 identical over 10 bases. CDR3 DNA: TGCGCCAGCAGCTTCGGACAGGGGGTCCCAGCGAACACCGGGGAGCTGTTTTTT. It is translated as CASSFGQGVPANTGELFF.